This entry lists 9 T cell receptor beta chains sequenced from one sample in a study of blood T cell repertoires in COVID-19. Some clones are missing from TCRdb's copy, which holds only in-frame ones; the method was immunoSEQ multiplex PCR. The sample holds fewer than 250,000 clones; about 91% are singletons and the top ten take roughly 1.2%. Sequenced sample: peripheral blood. The receptors here all came from a man aged 30-40 years with acute or convalescent COVID-19.

V usage is TRBV5-1 and J usage is TRBJ2-1; D ambiguous. The CDR3 is made up of 14 amino acids. The V end was cut by 0 bases, the J end by 4 bases, with 8 bases between. Germline CDR1 reads SGHRS; CDR2 reads YFSETQ. CDR3 sequence (DNA): TGCGCCAGCAGCTTGGACGCGAATTACAATGAGCAGTTCTTC. Protein: CASSLDANYNEQFF.

This rearrangement joins TRBV29-1 to TRBJ1-1; weak D call: TRBD1 (5 bases). There are 15 residues in the CDR3. V shed 4 bases and J shed 1 base, with 16 bases lying between them. Germline loops: CDR1 SQVTM, CDR2 ANQGSEA. CDR3 loop: CSVGVAGRGNTEAFF. DNA of the CDR3: TGCAGCGTTGGGGTTGCGGGAAGGGGGAACACTGAAGCTTTCTTT.

This chain uses TRBV5-1 with TRBJ1-1; D call uncertain. Germline V gene data show CDR1 as SGHRS and CDR2 as YFSETQ. This CDR3 has 13 residues. Trimming removed 0 bases from V and 11 bases from J, with 14 bases in between. The CDR3 DNA sequence: TGCGCCAGCAGCTTGGATGCCGTCGATCAGGCTTTCTTT. Encoded protein: CASSLDAVDQAFF. The full variable domain, rest sourced from reference TRBV5-1 and TRBJ1-1, is KAGVTQTPRYLIKTRGQQVTLSCSPISGHRSVSWYQQTPGQGLQFLFEYFSETQRNKGNFPGRFSGRQFSNSRSEMNVSTLELGDSALYLCASSLDAVDQAFFGQGTRLTVV.

The chain is built from TRBV5-6 and TRBJ1-6; D perhaps matches TRBD1 (6 bases). The CDR3 is made up of 12 amino acids. CDR1 SGHDT and CDR2 YYEEEE come from the germline V gene. Trimming took 4 bases from V and 13 from J, leaving 12 bases between them. This CDR3 reads CASSGDRSPLHF. DNA of the CDR3: TGTGCCAGCAGCGGCGACAGGTCCCCCCTCCACTTT.

The V gene is TRBV11-2, the J gene TRBJ1-1; TRBD1 might be the D (5 bases). The CDR3 runs 15 residues. V was clipped by 2 bases and J by 1 base, with 11 bases between them. Germline loops: CDR1 SGHAT, CDR2 FQNNGV. The CDR3 nucleotides are TGTGCCAGCAGCTTACTGGGGCACAGGAACACTGAAGCTTTCTTT. It encodes CASSLLGHRNTEAFF.

The chain has TRBV9 and TRBJ2-1, with D possibly matching TRBD1 (6 bases). CDR3 length: 15 residues. CDR1 is SGDLS and CDR2 is YYNGEE in the germline V gene. Trimming cost V 4 bases and J 5 bases, with 16 bases left between them. In DNA form, the CDR3 reads TGTGCCAGCAGCCCCCGAGGCAGGGGAGACAATGAGCAGTTCTTC. Amino acids: CASSPRGRGDNEQFF.

The J gene is TRBJ2-1, the V gene TRBV11-2, with 14 positions matching TRBD2. CDR1 and CDR2 (germline): SGHAT, FQNNGV. V lost 5 bases and J lost 10; bases outside the gene matches: 10. The CDR3 sequence is 16 residues long. The CDR3 spells CASSAQTSGGAREQFF. For the CDR3, the DNA is TGTGCCAGCAGCGCTCAGACTAGCGGGGGGGCCCGGGAGCAGTTCTTC. Combining the CDR3 with reference TRBV11-2 and TRBJ2-1 gives the whole variable domain EAGVAQSPRYKIIEKRQSVAFWCNPISGHATLYWYQQILGQGPKLLIQFQNNGVVDDSQLPKDRFSAERLKGVDSTLKIQPAKLEDSAVYLCASSAQTSGGAREQFFGPGTRLTVL.

The V call is TRBV5-3, the J call TRBJ2-3, with 9 bases identical to TRBD2. TRBV5-3 is recorded as an ORF, its role being uncertain. Trimming at V came to 3 bases and at J to 2 bases, leaving 7 bases not matched to a gene. The CDR3 is 16 residues long. The CDR3 sequence is CARSSRASGDTDTQYF. The CDR3 bases are TGTGCCAGAAGCTCCCGAGCTAGCGGGGACACAGATACGCAGTATTTT.

Comments on this clone: This CDR3 is also generated by other DNA sequences in the sample. The J gene is TRBJ2-3, the V gene TRBV28, with 9 bases that match TRBD2. Germline V lookup: CDR1 MDHEN, CDR2 SYDVKM. V dropped 5 bases and J dropped 0; count of bases not matched to a gene: 6. The CDR3 length is 16 residues. CDR3 region: CASSPHLAGSTDTQYF. CDR3 sequence (DNA): TGTGCCAGCAGTCCGCACCTAGCGGGAAGCACAGATACGCAGTATTTT.